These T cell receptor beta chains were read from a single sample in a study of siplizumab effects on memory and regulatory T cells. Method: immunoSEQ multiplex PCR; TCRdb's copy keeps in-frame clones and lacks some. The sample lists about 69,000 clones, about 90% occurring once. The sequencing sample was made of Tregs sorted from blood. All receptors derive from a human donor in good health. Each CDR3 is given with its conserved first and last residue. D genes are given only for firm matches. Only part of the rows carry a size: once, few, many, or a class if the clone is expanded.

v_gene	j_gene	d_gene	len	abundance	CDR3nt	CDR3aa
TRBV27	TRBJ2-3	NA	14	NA	TGTGCCAGCAGGTCTCGGGGAGCAACAGATACGCAGTATTTT	CASRSRGATDTQYF
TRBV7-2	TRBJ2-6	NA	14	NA	TGTGCCAGCAGCTTTACGACTGGGGCCAACGTCCTGACTTTC	CASSFTTGANVLTF
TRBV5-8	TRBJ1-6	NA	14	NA	TGTGCCAGCAGCTTGAGGACAGCCAATTCACCCCTCCACTTT	CASSLRTANSPLHF
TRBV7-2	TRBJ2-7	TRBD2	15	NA	TGTGCCAGCAGCTTATTGGCGGGAGGGCTGGGTGAGCAGTACTTC	CASSLLAGGLGEQYF
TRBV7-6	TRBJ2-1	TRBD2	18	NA	TGTGCCAGCAGCTTAGTGGGGTCGGGACTAGTGTCTTCGGATGAGCAGTTCTTC	CASSLVGSGLVSSDEQFF
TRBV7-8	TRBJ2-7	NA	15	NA	TGTGCCAGCAGCTTATATACGATTGCGGGCGTCGAGCAGTACTTC	CASSLYTIAGVEQYF
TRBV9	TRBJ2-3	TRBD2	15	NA	TGTGCCAGCAGCGTAGAGGGACTAGCGGGAGATACGCAGTATTTT	CASSVEGLAGDTQYF
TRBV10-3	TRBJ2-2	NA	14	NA	TGTGCCATCAGGAACGGGAGAGACACCGGGGAGCTGTTTTTT	CAIRNGRDTGELFF
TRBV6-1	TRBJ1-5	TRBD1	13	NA	TGTGCCAGCAGAGGGACAGGGGCTCAGCCCCAGCATTTT	CASRGTGAQPQHF
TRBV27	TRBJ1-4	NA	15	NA	TGTGCCAGCAGTTCATACAGGGACCCTAATGAAAAACTGTTTTTT	CASSSYRDPNEKLFF
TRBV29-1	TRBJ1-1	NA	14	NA	TGCAGCGTCGGGAATTGGGGCATGAACACTGAAGCTTTCTTT	CSVGNWGMNTEAFF
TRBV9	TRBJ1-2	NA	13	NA	TGTGCCAGCAGCGCCGCCGGGACTTATGGCTACACCTTC	CASSAAGTYGYTF
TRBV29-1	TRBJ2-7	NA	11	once	TGCAGCGTGTGGCAGGATTACGAGCAGTACTTC	CSVWQDYEQYF
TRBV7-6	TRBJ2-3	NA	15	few	TGTGCCAGCAGCTTAGTAGCCAGGGGTAGGGATACGCAGTATTTT	CASSLVARGRDTQYF
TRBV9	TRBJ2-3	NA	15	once	TGTGCCAGCAGTTCCGCAGTACTAAGCACAGATACGCAGTATTTT	CASSSAVLSTDTQYF
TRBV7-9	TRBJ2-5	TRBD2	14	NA	TGTGCCAGCAGCTTAGCGGGAGGGCAAGAGACCCAGTACTTC	CASSLAGGQETQYF
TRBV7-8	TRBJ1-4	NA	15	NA	TGTGCCAGCAGCTTAGATCCGGGAAGTAAGGAAAAACTGTTTTTT	CASSLDPGSKEKLFF
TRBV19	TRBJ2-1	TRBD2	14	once	TGTGCCAGCAGCTCGGGGGGGTCCTACAATGAGCAGTTCTTC	CASSSGGSYNEQFF
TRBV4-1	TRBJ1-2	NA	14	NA	TGCGCCAGCAGCCAAGCCCCGACAGGCTATGGCTACACCTTC	CASSQAPTGYGYTF
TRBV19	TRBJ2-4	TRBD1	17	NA	TGTGCCAGTAGTCTCCTACGTATCGGGACAGTTGGAAGCATTCAGTACTTC	CASSLLRIGTVGSIQYF
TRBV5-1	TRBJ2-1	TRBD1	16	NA	TGCGCCAGCAGCTCATCCCCAGGGGGAGTCAACAATGAGCAGTTCTTC	CASSSSPGGVNNEQFF
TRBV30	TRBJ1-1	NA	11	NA	TGTGCCTGGAGTGTAACAGTTGAAGCTTTCTTT	CAWSVTVEAFF
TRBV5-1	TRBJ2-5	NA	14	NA	TGCGCCAGCAGCTTGGGTGGGACCCAAAACGGGCAGTACTTC	CASSLGGTQNGQYF
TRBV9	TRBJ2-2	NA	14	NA	TGTGCCAGCAGCCCCGTCTTGCCCACCGGGGAGCTGTTTTTT	CASSPVLPTGELFF
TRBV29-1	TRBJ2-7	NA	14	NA	TGCAGCGTTGTGGTCGGGGGAAGCTCCTACGAGCAGTACTTC	CSVVVGGSSYEQYF
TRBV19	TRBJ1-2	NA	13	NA	TGTGCCAGTAGCCGGGGACCGAACTATGGCTACACCTTC	CASSRGPNYGYTF
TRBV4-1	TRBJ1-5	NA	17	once	TGCGCCAGCAGCCAATTGGGCACCGGGCTTCCCGATCAGCCCCAGCATTTT	CASSQLGTGLPDQPQHF
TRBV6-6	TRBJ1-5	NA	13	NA	TGTGCCAGCCGGCGGGATAGCAATCAGCCCCAGCATTTT	CASRRDSNQPQHF
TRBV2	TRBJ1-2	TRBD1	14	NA	TGTGCCAGCATGGACAGGGAGGGGAACTATGGCTACACCTTC	CASMDREGNYGYTF
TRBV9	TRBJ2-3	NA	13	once	TGTGCCAGCAGCGTAGCTGGCACAGATACGCAGTATTTT	CASSVAGTDTQYF
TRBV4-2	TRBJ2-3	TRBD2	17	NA	TGTGCCAGCAGCCAAGATGTCCTAGCGGGAGTCACAGATACGCAGTATTTT	CASSQDVLAGVTDTQYF
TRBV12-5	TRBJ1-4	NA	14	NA	TGTGCTAGTGCCCTCAGGGGCGGTAATGAAAAACTGTTTTTT	CASALRGGNEKLFF
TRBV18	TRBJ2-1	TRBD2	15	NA	TGTGCCAGCTCAACGGGACTAGCGGAGGCCGGGGTGCAGTTCTTC	CASSTGLAEAGVQFF
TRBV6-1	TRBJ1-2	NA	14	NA	TGTGCCAGCAGGGACCCCGGGACACTCTATGGCTACACCTTC	CASRDPGTLYGYTF
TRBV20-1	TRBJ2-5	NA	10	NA	TGCAGTGCTAAAGAAGAGACCCAGTACTTC	CSAKEETQYF
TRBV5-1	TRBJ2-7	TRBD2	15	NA	TGCGCCAGCCGGCAGCGGTCTAGCGGGAACTACGAGCAGTACTTC	CASRQRSSGNYEQYF
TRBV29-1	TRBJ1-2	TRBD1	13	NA	TGCAGCGTCCAGGGGGGGGAGTTCAGCGGCTACACCTTC	CSVQGGEFSGYTF
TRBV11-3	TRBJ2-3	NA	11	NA	TGTGCCAGCAGCTTAGGGGATACGCAGTATTTT	CASSLGDTQYF
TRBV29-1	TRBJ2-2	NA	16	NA	TGCAGCGTCGCCGCCGGGACTGGCCGAGGTACCGGGGAGCTGTTTTTT	CSVAAGTGRGTGELFF
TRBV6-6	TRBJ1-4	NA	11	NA	TGTGCCAGCAGGTTAGATGAAAAACTGTTTTTT	CASRLDEKLFF
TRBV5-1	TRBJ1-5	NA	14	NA	TGCGCCAGCAGCTTGACAGGCCGCAATCAGCCCCAGCATTTT	CASSLTGRNQPQHF